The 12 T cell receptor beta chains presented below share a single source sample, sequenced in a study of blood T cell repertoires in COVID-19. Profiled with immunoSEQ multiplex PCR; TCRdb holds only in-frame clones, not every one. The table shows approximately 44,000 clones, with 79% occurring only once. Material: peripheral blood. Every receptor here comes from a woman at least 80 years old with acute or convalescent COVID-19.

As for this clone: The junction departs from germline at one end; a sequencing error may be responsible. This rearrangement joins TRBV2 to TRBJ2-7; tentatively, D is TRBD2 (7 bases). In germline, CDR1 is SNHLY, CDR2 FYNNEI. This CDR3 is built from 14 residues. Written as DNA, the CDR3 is TGTGCCAGCAGGGGGGAGGGGGTATCCTCCGAGCAGTACTTC. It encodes CASRGEGVSSEQYF.

CDR3 region: CASKPGLGIYEQYF. For the CDR3, the DNA is TGTGCCAGCAAACCGGGACTAGGAATTTACGAGCAGTACTTC. The genes are TRBV6-5 and TRBJ2-7, with 8 bases identical to TRBD2. The CDR3 totals 14 residues. V lost 7 bases and J lost 4; bases outside the gene matches: 9. Germline-derived CDR1 and CDR2 are MNHEY and SVGAGI.

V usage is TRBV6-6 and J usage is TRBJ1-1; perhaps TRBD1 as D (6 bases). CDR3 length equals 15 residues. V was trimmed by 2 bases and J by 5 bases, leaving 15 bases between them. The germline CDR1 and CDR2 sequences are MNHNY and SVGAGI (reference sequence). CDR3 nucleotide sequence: TGTGCCAGCAGTTACCTGCCAGGGGTGGTGACTGAAGCTTTCTTT. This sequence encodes CASSYLPGVVTEAFF.

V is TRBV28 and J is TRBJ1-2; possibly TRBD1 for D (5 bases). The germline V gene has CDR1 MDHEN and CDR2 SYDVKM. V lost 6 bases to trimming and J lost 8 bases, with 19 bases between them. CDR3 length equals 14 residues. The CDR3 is CASRLRPGQEGYTF. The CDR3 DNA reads TGTGCCAGCAGACTAAGACCAGGGCAGGAGGGCTACACCTTC.

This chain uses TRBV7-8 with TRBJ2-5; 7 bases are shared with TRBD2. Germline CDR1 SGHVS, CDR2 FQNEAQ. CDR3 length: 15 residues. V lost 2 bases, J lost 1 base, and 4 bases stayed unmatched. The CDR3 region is CASSLITSAQETQYF. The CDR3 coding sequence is TGTGCCAGCAGCTTAATCACTAGCGCCCAAGAGACCCAGTACTTC.

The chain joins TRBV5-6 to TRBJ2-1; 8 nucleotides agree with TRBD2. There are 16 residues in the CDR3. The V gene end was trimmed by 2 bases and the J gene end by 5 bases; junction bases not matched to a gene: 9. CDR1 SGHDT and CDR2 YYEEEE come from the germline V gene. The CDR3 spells CASSLVDWREDNEQFF. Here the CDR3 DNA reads TGTGCCAGCAGCTTAGTAGACTGGCGGGAGGACAATGAGCAGTTCTTC.

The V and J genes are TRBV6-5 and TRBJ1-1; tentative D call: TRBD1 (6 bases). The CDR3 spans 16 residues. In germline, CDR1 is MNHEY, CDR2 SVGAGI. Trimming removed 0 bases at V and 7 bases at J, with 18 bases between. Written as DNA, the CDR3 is TGTGCCAGCAGTTACTCGAGGGAGACAGGTCGATATGAAGCTTTCTTT. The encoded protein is CASSYSRETGRYEAFF.

The CDR3 sequence is CASSVGLPPGAQYF. The CDR3 nucleotides read TGTGCCAGCAGCGTAGGACTACCTCCTGGGGCGCAGTATTTT. The gene calls are TRBV9 and TRBJ2-3, with D perhaps TRBD2 (5 bases). The germline V gene has CDR1 SGDLS and CDR2 YYNGEE. Trimming cost V 0 bases and J 10 bases, with 15 bases left between them. This CDR3 is 14 amino acids long.

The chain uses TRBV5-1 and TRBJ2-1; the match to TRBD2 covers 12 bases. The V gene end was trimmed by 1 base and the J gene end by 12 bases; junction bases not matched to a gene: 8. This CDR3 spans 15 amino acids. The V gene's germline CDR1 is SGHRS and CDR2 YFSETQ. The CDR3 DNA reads TGCGCCAGCAGCTTGCAGACTAGCGGGAGAGAGGGGCAGTTCTTC. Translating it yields CASSLQTSGREGQFF.

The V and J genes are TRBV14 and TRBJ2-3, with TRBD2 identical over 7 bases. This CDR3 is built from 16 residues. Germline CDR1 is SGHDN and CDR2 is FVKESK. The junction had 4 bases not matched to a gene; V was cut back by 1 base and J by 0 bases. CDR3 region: CASSQASGASTDTQYF. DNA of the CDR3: TGTGCCAGCAGCCAAGCTAGCGGAGCGAGCACAGATACGCAGTATTTT.

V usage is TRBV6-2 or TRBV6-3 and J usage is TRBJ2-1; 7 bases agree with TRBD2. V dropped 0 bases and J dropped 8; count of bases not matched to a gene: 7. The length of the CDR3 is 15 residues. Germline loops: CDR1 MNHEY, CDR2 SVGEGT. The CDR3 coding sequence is TGTGCCAGCAGTTACTCGTCAACTAGCGTAGATGAGCAGTTCTTC. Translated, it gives CASSYSSTSVDEQFF.

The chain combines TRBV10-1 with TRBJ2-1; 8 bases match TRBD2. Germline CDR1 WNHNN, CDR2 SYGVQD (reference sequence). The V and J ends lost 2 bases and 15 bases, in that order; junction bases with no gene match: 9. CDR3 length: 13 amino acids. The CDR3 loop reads CASSEGREGLRFF. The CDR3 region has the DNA TGCGCCAGCAGTGAGGGTCGGGAGGGCCTTCGGTTCTTC.